Listed below are T cell receptor beta chains from one sample, sequenced in a study of T cell clonotyping in hematopoietic cell transplantation. TCRdb's copy holds only in-frame clones and misses some; the assay was immunoSEQ multiplex PCR. Of more than 12,000 clones listed, around 94% are singletons. The starting material was PBMCs, obtained 30 days after allogeneic stem cell transplant. The source is a male patient between 60 and 69 years old who had an allogeneic stem cell transplant from an unrelated donor, so the T cells may come from the graft donor. Some clones in this sample may be carry-over from other donors' samples. CDR3s include the opening cysteine and the closing phenylalanine or tryptophan. The D gene is left open where the match is weak. Part of the rows lack a size; the others show once, few, many or a class for expanded clones.

v_gene: TRBV29-1
abundance: -
j_gene: TRBJ1-2
d_gene: -
CDR3aa: CSVDLLKYGYTF
CDR3nt: TGCAGCGTTGACCTCCTGAAGTATGGCTACACCTTC

v_gene: TRBV18
abundance: -
j_gene: TRBJ2-7
d_gene: -
CDR3aa: CASSRLSRGFNEQYF
CDR3nt: TGTGCCAGCTCACGGCTTAGCAGGGGATTTAACGAGCAGTACTTC

v_gene: TRBV2
abundance: -
j_gene: TRBJ1-5
d_gene: -
CDR3aa: CASRLGVNSNQPQHF
CDR3nt: TGTGCCAGCCGTTTAGGGGTCAATAGCAATCAGCCCCAGCATTTT

v_gene: TRBV10-3
abundance: -
j_gene: TRBJ1-2
d_gene: -
CDR3aa: CAISERKRSGYTF
CDR3nt: TGTGCCATCAGCGAACGGAAGAGGTCTGGCTACACCTTC

v_gene: TRBV4-3
abundance: -
j_gene: TRBJ1-6
d_gene: -
CDR3aa: CASSQDPPSYYNSPLHF
CDR3nt: TGCGCCAGCAGCCAAGATCCACCCAGCTACTATAATTCACCCCTCCACTTT

v_gene: TRBV5-4
abundance: -
j_gene: TRBJ1-3
d_gene: -
CDR3aa: CASSLDNANTIYF
CDR3nt: TGTGCCAGCAGCCTGGACAACGCCAACACCATATATTTT

v_gene: TRBV7-9
abundance: -
j_gene: TRBJ1-2
d_gene: -
CDR3aa: CASSPGNYGYTF
CDR3nt: TGTGCCAGCAGCCCTGGTAACTATGGCTACACCTTC

v_gene: TRBV5-4
abundance: -
j_gene: TRBJ1-2
d_gene: -
CDR3aa: CASSPHRDSTYNYGYTF
CDR3nt: TGTGCCAGCAGCCCTCACCGGGACTCCACTTATAACTATGGCTACACCTTC

v_gene: TRBV18
abundance: -
j_gene: TRBJ2-7
d_gene: -
CDR3aa: CASSPERAAEQYF
CDR3nt: TGTGCCAGCTCACCAGAACGGGCAGCCGAGCAGTACTTC

v_gene: TRBV4-3
abundance: -
j_gene: TRBJ2-2
d_gene: -
CDR3aa: CASSLLGRDTGELFF
CDR3nt: TGCGCCAGCAGCCTACTAGGACGGGACACCGGGGAGCTGTTTTTT

v_gene: TRBV28
abundance: -
j_gene: TRBJ2-7
d_gene: -
CDR3aa: CASSLGHEQYF
CDR3nt: TGTGCCAGCAGTTTAGGCCACGAGCAGTACTTC

v_gene: TRBV2
abundance: -
j_gene: TRBJ2-1
d_gene: TRBD2
CDR3aa: CASTTTRTSGNEQFF
CDR3nt: TGTGCCAGCACTACGACTAGGACTAGCGGGAATGAGCAGTTCTTC

v_gene: TRBV6-1
abundance: -
j_gene: TRBJ1-2
d_gene: TRBD1
CDR3aa: CASSEAFAGTGGVYTF
CDR3nt: TGTGCCAGCAGTGAAGCGTTTGCGGGGACAGGGGGCGTCTACACCTTC

v_gene: TRBV19
abundance: -
j_gene: TRBJ2-1
d_gene: TRBD1
CDR3aa: CASSRQGASYNEQFF
CDR3nt: TGTGCCAGTAGTCGACAGGGGGCCTCCTACAATGAGCAGTTCTTC

v_gene: TRBV9
abundance: -
j_gene: TRBJ2-1
d_gene: TRBD2
CDR3aa: CASSVGPSGGANEQFF
CDR3nt: TGTGCCAGCAGCGTAGGACCTAGCGGGGGGGCCAATGAGCAGTTCTTC

v_gene: TRBV27
abundance: -
j_gene: TRBJ2-7
d_gene: TRBD1
CDR3aa: CASSRKQGAGHEQYF
CDR3nt: TGTGCCAGCAGTCGAAAACAGGGGGCCGGCCACGAGCAGTACTTC

v_gene: TRBV7-9
abundance: -
j_gene: TRBJ2-3
d_gene: -
CDR3aa: CASSLGSGGTDTQYF
CDR3nt: TGTGCCAGCAGCTTAGGGTCCGGGGGTACGGATACGCAGTATTTT

v_gene: TRBV7-2
abundance: -
j_gene: TRBJ2-7
d_gene: -
CDR3aa: CASSSLGGYEQYF
CDR3nt: TGTGCCAGCAGCTCGTTGGGGGGCTACGAGCAGTACTTC

v_gene: TRBV6-1
abundance: -
j_gene: TRBJ1-2
d_gene: TRBD1
CDR3aa: CASSPRDRGIDGYTF
CDR3nt: TGTGCCAGCAGTCCTAGGGACAGGGGGATCGATGGCTACACCTTC

v_gene: TRBV7-2
abundance: -
j_gene: TRBJ1-5
d_gene: -
CDR3aa: CASSLSGQRNQPQHF
CDR3nt: TGTGCCAGCAGCTTAAGCGGACAGCGCAATCAGCCCCAGCATTTT

v_gene: TRBV19
abundance: -
j_gene: TRBJ2-7
d_gene: -
CDR3aa: CASSAESPGRKQYF
CDR3nt: TGTGCCAGTAGTGCGGAGTCCCCAGGTCGTAAGCAGTACTTC

v_gene: TRBV9
abundance: -
j_gene: TRBJ2-2
d_gene: -
CDR3aa: CASSPRGTGELFF
CDR3nt: TGTGCCAGCAGCCCTCGGGGGACCGGGGAGCTGTTTTTT

v_gene: TRBV4-1
abundance: -
j_gene: TRBJ2-7
d_gene: -
CDR3aa: CASSQDTTAREQYF
CDR3nt: TGCGCCAGCAGCCAAGATACGACGGCGCGCGAGCAGTACTTC

v_gene: TRBV4-1
abundance: -
j_gene: TRBJ1-6
d_gene: TRBD1
CDR3aa: CASSQDRVNNSPLHF
CDR3nt: TGCGCCAGCAGCCAGGACAGGGTAAATAATTCACCCCTCCACTTT

v_gene: TRBV9
abundance: once
j_gene: TRBJ2-3
d_gene: TRBD1
CDR3aa: CASSSQGAQNTDTQYF
CDR3nt: TGTGCCAGCAGCTCCCAGGGGGCCCAGAACACAGATACGCAGTATTTT

v_gene: TRBV5-1
abundance: -
j_gene: TRBJ2-5
d_gene: -
CDR3aa: CASSLVGVSQETQYF
CDR3nt: TGCGCCAGCAGCTTGGTAGGGGTGTCGCAGGAGACCCAGTACTTC

v_gene: TRBV6-1
abundance: -
j_gene: TRBJ1-6
d_gene: -
CDR3aa: CASSPGRRNSPLHF
CDR3nt: TGTGCCAGCAGTCCCGGGAGACGCAATTCACCCCTCCACTTT

v_gene: TRBV7-9
abundance: -
j_gene: TRBJ2-4
d_gene: -
CDR3aa: CASSPVSGIQYF
CDR3nt: TGTGCCAGCAGCCCCGTTTCTGGCATTCAGTACTTC

v_gene: TRBV5-4
abundance: -
j_gene: TRBJ1-1
d_gene: -
CDR3aa: CASSGPAGVNTEAFF
CDR3nt: TGTGCCAGCAGCGGGCCGGCAGGTGTGAACACTGAAGCTTTCTTT

v_gene: TRBV7-2
abundance: -
j_gene: TRBJ2-1
d_gene: TRBD2
CDR3aa: CASSSGTRTGEQFF
CDR3nt: TGTGCCAGCAGCTCGGGGACTAGAACAGGTGAGCAGTTCTTC

v_gene: TRBV4-3
abundance: -
j_gene: TRBJ2-3
d_gene: TRBD2
CDR3aa: CASSRRTSGGAVDTQYF
CDR3nt: TGCGCCAGCAGCCGCCGGACTAGCGGGGGGGCGGTAGATACGCAGTATTTT

v_gene: TRBV19
abundance: -
j_gene: TRBJ1-1
d_gene: -
CDR3aa: CASSILSGTEAFF
CDR3nt: TGTGCCAGTAGTATCCTCAGTGGGACTGAAGCTTTCTTT

v_gene: TRBV6-6
abundance: -
j_gene: TRBJ2-6
d_gene: -
CDR3aa: CASSRTNSGANVLTF
CDR3nt: TGTGCCAGCAGCCGAACCAATTCTGGGGCCAACGTCCTGACTTTC

v_gene: TRBV5-4
abundance: -
j_gene: TRBJ2-7
d_gene: TRBD2
CDR3aa: CASSFSAGANEQYF
CDR3nt: TGTGCCAGCAGCTTCTCAGCGGGAGCGAATGAGCAGTACTTC

v_gene: TRBV4-1
abundance: few
j_gene: TRBJ2-2
d_gene: -
CDR3aa: CASSQDPGAYNTGELFF
CDR3nt: TGCGCCAGCAGCCAAGATCCAGGGGCTTATAACACCGGGGAGCTGTTTTTT

v_gene: TRBV30
abundance: -
j_gene: TRBJ1-2
d_gene: -
CDR3aa: CAWGTGYGYTF
CDR3nt: TGTGCCTGGGGGACTGGCTATGGCTACACCTTC

v_gene: TRBV30
abundance: -
j_gene: TRBJ2-3
d_gene: TRBD1
CDR3aa: CAWSVPGGAAGSSTDTQYF
CDR3nt: TGTGCCTGGAGTGTACCAGGGGGCGCCGCCGGGTCTAGCACAGATACGCAGTATTTT

v_gene: TRBV7-6
abundance: -
j_gene: TRBJ1-2
d_gene: -
CDR3aa: CATSRGDYGYTF
CDR3nt: TGTGCCACCTCCCGGGGCGACTATGGCTACACCTTC

v_gene: TRBV7-9
abundance: -
j_gene: TRBJ1-6
d_gene: -
CDR3aa: CASSPGGQGVSSPLHF
CDR3nt: TGTGCCAGCAGCCCGGGCGGGCAGGGAGTTTCTTCACCCCTCCACTTT

v_gene: TRBV5-4
abundance: -
j_gene: TRBJ2-1
d_gene: -
CDR3aa: CASSNLGGASNEQFF
CDR3nt: TGTGCCAGCAGCAACTTGGGTGGGGCCTCCAATGAGCAGTTCTTC

v_gene: TRBV7-2
abundance: once
j_gene: TRBJ1-6
d_gene: TRBD1
CDR3aa: CASSSYQGGQGVQPLHF
CDR3nt: TGTGCCAGCAGCTCGTATCAGGGGGGACAGGGGGTCCAACCCCTCCACTTT

v_gene: TRBV19
abundance: -
j_gene: TRBJ2-2
d_gene: TRBD1
CDR3aa: CASTQGAGGELFF
CDR3nt: TGTGCCAGTACGCAGGGGGCTGGCGGGGAGCTGTTTTTT

v_gene: TRBV4-1
abundance: -
j_gene: TRBJ2-7
d_gene: TRBD2
CDR3aa: CASSQFLAGEQYF
CDR3nt: TGCGCCAGCAGCCAGTTCCTAGCGGGCGAGCAGTACTTC

v_gene: TRBV5-1
abundance: once
j_gene: TRBJ2-3
d_gene: TRBD2
CDR3aa: CASSLEGGASGRATDTQYF
CDR3nt: TGCGCCAGCAGCTTGGAGGGTGGGGCTAGCGGACGGGCAACAGATACGCAGTATTTT

v_gene: TRBV9
abundance: -
j_gene: TRBJ1-5
d_gene: -
CDR3aa: CALGLGQPQHF
CDR3nt: TGTGCGCTGGGTCTTGGGCAGCCCCAGCATTTT

v_gene: TRBV5-4
abundance: -
j_gene: TRBJ1-1
d_gene: TRBD1
CDR3aa: CASSLEGQGAMNTEAFF
CDR3nt: TGTGCCAGCAGCTTGGAAGGACAGGGGGCCATGAACACTGAAGCTTTCTTT